This entry lists 26 T cell receptor beta chains sequenced from one sample in a study of shared clonotypes between healthy human individuals. Profiling relied on immunoSEQ multiplex PCR, and the TCRdb table lists in-frame clones only, not all of them. This table holds hundreds of thousands of clones, around four fifths found once. Source material: memory CD4+ T cells sorted from blood. Subset in this sample: CD45RA-negative fraction. The receptors were sampled from a young man in good health.

A few counts support this clone. The chain joins TRBV6-1 to TRBJ2-7, with 8 bases identical to TRBD1. V dropped 4 bases and J dropped 7; count of bases not matched to a gene: 6. The length of the CDR3 is 13 residues. Germline V gene data show CDR1 as MNHNS and CDR2 as SASEGT. CDR3 region: CASSGKQGDEQYF. CDR3 coding DNA: TGTGCCAGCAGTGGGAAACAGGGGGATGAGCAGTACTTC.

The gene calls are TRBV2 and TRBJ1-5, with D perhaps matching TRBD1 (6 bases). The CDR3 totals 14 residues. From germline, CDR1 is SNHLY and CDR2 FYNNEI. V lost 1 base and J 2 bases, leaving 6 bases between the germline ends. The CDR3, as DNA: TGTGCCAGCAGTGAAGGGACAGGCAATCAGCCCCAGCATTTT. It encodes CASSEGTGNQPQHF.

This sequence joins TRBV5-4 and TRBJ2-7, with a possible D match to TRBD1 (5 bases). Germline CDR1 and CDR2: SGHNT and YYREEE (reference sequence). Trimming cost V 0 bases and J 2 bases, with 9 bases left between them. The CDR3 has 14 amino acids. CDR3 DNA: TGTGCCAGCAGCTTGGCAGGGCCACCCTACGAGCAGTACTTC. Protein: CASSLAGPPYEQYF.

The V call is TRBV30, the J call TRBJ1-1; 8 nucleotides line up with TRBD1. CDR1 and CDR2 (germline): GTSNPN, SVGIG (reference sequence). V trimming: 3 bases; J trimming: 1 base; junction bases outside the gene matches: 4. This CDR3 comprises 14 residues. CDR3 nucleotide sequence: TGTGCCTGGAGCAAGACAGGGGCGAACACTGAAGCTTTCTTT. Translation gives CAWSKTGANTEAFF. Combining the CDR3 with reference TRBV30 and TRBJ1-1 gives the whole variable domain SQTIHQWPATLVQPVGSPLSLECTVEGTSNPNLYWYRQAAGRGLQLLFYSVGIGQISSEVPQNLSASRPQDRQFILSSKKLLLSDSGFYLCAWSKTGANTEAFFGQGTRLTVV.

The chain has TRBV9 and TRBJ2-2; D unclear. The CDR3 length is 14 residues. Germline CDR1 is SGDLS and CDR2 is YYNGEE. The V gene lost 0 bases and the J gene lost 6 bases, with 9 bases spanning the gap. In DNA, the CDR3 is TGTGCCAGCAGCGTAGAGGGATGGTCCGGGGAGCTGTTTTTT. It codes for CASSVEGWSGELFF.

The chain employs TRBV4-3 and TRBJ2-3, with D possibly TRBD2 on 6 matching bases. The CDR3 covers 17 residues. Per germline, CDR1 LGHNA and CDR2 YSLEER. V lost 0 bases to trimming and J lost 2 bases, with 15 bases between them. The CDR3 DNA follows: TGCGCCAGCAGCCAAGATTCTCAGCGGGTTTTCACAGATACGCAGTATTTT. Translation: CASSQDSQRVFTDTQYF.

The CDR3 DNA reads as TGTGCCAGCAGCAAAGATAGGGGCAACTACGAGCAGTACTTC. Its protein product is CASSKDRGNYEQYF. The J gene is TRBJ2-7, the V gene TRBV7-2; maybe TRBD1 (5 bases). This CDR3 has 14 amino acids. Trimming removed 5 bases from V and 3 bases from J, with 14 bases in between. CDR1 SGHTA and CDR2 FQGNSA come from the germline V gene.

The chain uses TRBV5-8 and TRBJ2-7, with D tentatively TRBD1 (5 bases). Trimming pared 5 bases from V and 0 bases from J, leaving 15 bases between. Germline CDR1 SGHTS, CDR2 YDEGEE. The CDR3 has 15 amino acids. The CDR3 region is CASSRTWGTSYEQYF. In DNA form, the CDR3 reads TGTGCCAGCAGTCGGACCTGGGGCACCTCCTACGAGCAGTACTTC.

V usage is TRBV19 and J usage is TRBJ2-1, with 7 bases matching TRBD1. Trimming removed 5 bases from V and 6 bases from J; junction bases left unmatched: 13. The CDR3 totals 16 residues. The germline gives CDR1 LNHDA, CDR2 SQIVND (reference sequence). CDR3 coding DNA: TGTGCCAGTAGTGAATTCTACCGACAGGGCGGCAATGAGCAGTTCTTC. It translates to CASSEFYRQGGNEQFF.

This rearrangement joins TRBV18 to TRBJ2-3; 9 bases map to TRBD2. Germline assignment: CDR1 KGHSH and CDR2 LQKENI. The CDR3 has 16 residues. V shed 2 bases and J 4 bases; nucleotides not matched to a gene: 7. The chain's CDR3 is CASSPNSGGAADTQYF. CDR3 DNA: TGTGCCAGCTCACCAAATAGCGGGGGAGCAGCAGATACGCAGTATTTT.

J is TRBJ2-5 and V is TRBV28; tentative D call: TRBD2 (5 bases). Per the germline V gene, CDR1 is MDHEN and CDR2 is SYDVKM. The CDR3 is 11 residues long. The V end lost 9 bases, the J end lost 10 bases, and 15 bases lay between the germline ends. The CDR3 nucleotides are TGTGCCAGTTCCCGTTACGGGAACCAGTACTTC. Encoded protein: CASSRYGNQYF.

The V call is TRBV5-4, the J call TRBJ1-2; 7 positions match TRBD1. This CDR3 is 15 amino acids long. Germline V gives CDR1 SGHNT, CDR2 YYREEE (reference sequence). V lost 1 base and J lost 8; bases outside the gene matches: 11. The CDR3 DNA reads as TGTGCCAGCAGCTTGCTTGGTCCAACAGGGGACGGCTACACCTTC. This sequence encodes CASSLLGPTGDGYTF.

The genes are TRBV28 and TRBJ2-3; 8 positions match TRBD2. The V segment lost 4 bases and the J segment 9 bases; nucleotides outside the gene matches: 12. This CDR3 is 15 amino acids long. The germline CDR1 and CDR2 sequences are MDHEN and SYDVKM. Written as DNA, the CDR3 is TGTGCCAGCAGTTCATCAGCGGGAGTCGGGAGGACGCAGTATTTT. It codes for CASSSSAGVGRTQYF.

V usage is TRBV18 and J usage is TRBJ1-1, with TRBD1 matching 11 bases. Per germline, CDR1 KGHSH and CDR2 LQKENI. After removal of 2 bases from V and 0 bases from J, the junction contained 2 bases not matched to a gene. There are 16 residues in the CDR3. Written as DNA, the CDR3 is TGTGCCAGCTCACCAGGACAGGGGGCATTGAACACTGAAGCTTTCTTT. This codes for CASSPGQGALNTEAFF.

V and J are TRBV18 and TRBJ2-1; no firm D call. The length of the CDR3 is 13 residues. The V gene lost 3 bases and the J gene lost 10 bases, with 13 bases spanning the gap. Germline V gene sequence: CDR1 KGHSH, CDR2 LQKENI. The CDR3 loop is CASSPHPSDEQFF. CDR3 in DNA: TGTGCCAGCTCACCCCATCCATCGGACGAGCAGTTCTTC.

The rearrangement links TRBV7-2 to TRBJ1-5; D unresolved. This CDR3 contains 14 residues. Trimming took off 5 bases at V and 6 bases at J, with 14 bases between the two ends. CDR1 SGHTA and CDR2 FQGNSA come from the germline V gene. The CDR3 sequence is CASSGLSRGQPQHF. The CDR3 coding sequence is TGTGCCAGCAGCGGACTTTCCCGGGGTCAGCCCCAGCATTTT.

The table lists this clone with a count of one. The chain has TRBV2 and TRBJ2-2, with D perhaps assigned TRBD1 or TRBD2 (5 bases each). Germline V CDR1 and CDR2: SNHLY, FYNNEI. The V gene lost 8 bases and the J gene lost 2 bases, with 15 bases spanning the gap. The CDR3 extends over 15 amino acids. The CDR3 loop is CASSKGSGNTGELFF. The CDR3 DNA sequence: TGTGCCAGCTCAAAGGGGAGCGGCAACACCGGGGAGCTGTTTTTT.

The chain recombines TRBV4-3 with TRBJ1-2; D remains unclear. V lost 1 base and J 4 bases, leaving 10 bases between the germline ends. The CDR3 is made up of 14 amino acids. CDR1 is LGHNA, CDR2 YSLEER, per germline. The CDR3 DNA reads TGCGCCAGCAGCCAAGGAAGAGTATCCTATGGCTACACCTTC. This translates into CASSQGRVSYGYTF.

This clone came up a few times. The chain has TRBV30 and TRBJ2-5, with TRBD1 identical over 8 bases. Germline V gives CDR1 GTSNPN, CDR2 SVGIG (reference sequence). This CDR3 is built from 13 residues. The V gene end was trimmed by 4 bases and the J gene end by 5 bases; junction bases not matched to a gene: 6. The CDR3 region has the DNA TGTGCCTGGACAGGGGGCTTGGTGGAGACCCAGTACTTC. Protein: CAWTGGLVETQYF.

The genes are TRBV6-5 and TRBJ2-5; no definite D call. With 3 bases removed from V and 2 bases from J, the gap between germline ends came to 7 bases. There are 13 residues in the CDR3. The germline V gene encodes CDR1 MNHEY and CDR2 SVGAGI. CDR3: CASSYQYQETQYF. The DNA for the CDR3 is TGTGCCAGCAGTTATCAGTATCAAGAGACCCAGTACTTC.

The chain has TRBV5-6 and TRBJ2-2; 8 bases line up with TRBD2. Germline V CDR1 and CDR2: SGHDT, YYEEEE. The CDR3 contains 15 residues. V shed 5 bases, J shed 4 bases, and the junction held 7 bases outside the gene matches. The CDR3 nucleotides read TGTGCCAGCAGATGGGAGCGGGAGCCCACCGGGGAGCTGTTTTTT. Translating it yields CASRWEREPTGELFF. Looking up the rest from reference TRBV5-6 and TRBJ2-2 gives the full variable domain: DAGVTQSPTHLIKTRGQQVTLRCSPKSGHDTVSWYQQALGQGPQFIFQYYEEEERQRGNFPDRFSGHQFPNYSSELNVNALLLGDSALYLCASRWEREPTGELFFGEGSRLTVL.

The chain is built from TRBV6-6 and TRBJ2-5; D tentatively reads TRBD1 or TRBD2 (5 bases each). The CDR3 runs to 12 residues. Germline lookup yields CDR1 MNHNY and CDR2 SVGAGI (reference sequence). V was shortened by 5 bases and J by 5 bases, with 9 bases between the two germline ends. CDR3 loop: CASSRGVETQYF. DNA of the CDR3: TGTGCCAGCAGTCGAGGGGTGGAGACCCAGTACTTC.

The V gene is TRBV21-1, the J gene TRBJ2-7. TRBV21-1 has pseudogene status. CDR3 length: 14 amino acids. CDR3 nucleotides: TGTGCCAGCAGCAAAGCTTGCTTACCCTACGAGCAGTACTTC. It specifies CASSKACLPYEQYF.

The chain carries TRBV11-3 and TRBJ2-2; 11 bases align to TRBD2. This CDR3 is built from 19 residues. The V and J ends lost 5 bases and 5 bases, in that order; junction bases with no gene match: 16. Germline CDR1 SGHNT, CDR2 YENEEA. The CDR3 nucleotides read TGTGCCAGCAGCCTCACCGTCCTTAGCGGGAGGGCCGTAACCGGGGAGCTGTTTTTT. This sequence encodes CASSLTVLSGRAVTGELFF.

The V call is TRBV10-2, the J call TRBJ2-7, with 11 positions matching TRBD1. Germline-derived CDR1 and CDR2 are WSHSY and SAAADI. Trimming took 5 bases from V and 8 from J; bases not matched to a gene: 11. The CDR3 has 15 residues. The CDR3 bases are TGCGCCAGCAGTAAACCGGGACAGGGGGTGACTCAGCAGTACTTC. It yields the protein CASSKPGQGVTQQYF.

The sample holds a few counts of this clone. The rearrangement joins TRBV28 to TRBJ1-3; D gene ambiguous. V lost 6 bases and J 0 bases, leaving 12 bases between the germline ends. CDR1 is MDHEN and CDR2 is SYDVKM in the germline V gene. CDR3 length: 15 amino acids. The CDR3 nucleotides read TGTGCCAGCAGATACGAGGGAGCCTCTGGAAACACCATATATTTT. Its translation: CASRYEGASGNTIYF.